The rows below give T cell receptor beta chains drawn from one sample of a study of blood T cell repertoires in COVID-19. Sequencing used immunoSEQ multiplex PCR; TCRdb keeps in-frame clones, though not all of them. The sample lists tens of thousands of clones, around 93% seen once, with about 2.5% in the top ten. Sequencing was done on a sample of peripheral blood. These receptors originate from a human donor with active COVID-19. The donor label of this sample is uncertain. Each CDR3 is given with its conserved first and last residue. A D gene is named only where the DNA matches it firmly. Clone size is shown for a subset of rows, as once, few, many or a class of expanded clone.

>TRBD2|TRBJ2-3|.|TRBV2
TGTGCCAGCAGGCTCCTAGCGGGGGGGAGCACAGATACGCAGTATTTT
CASRLLAGGSTDTQYF
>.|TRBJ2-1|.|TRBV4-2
TGTGCCAGCAGCCAAGACACGGGGGGCCTAGGCTCCTACAATGAGCAGTTCTTC
CASSQDTGGLGSYNEQFF
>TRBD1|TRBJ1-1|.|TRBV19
TGTGCCAGTAGTATAGGGACGGGACAGCTGAACACTGAAGCTTTCTTT
CASSIGTGQLNTEAFF
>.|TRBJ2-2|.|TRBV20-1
TGCAGTGCTCCAGGGCCCGGGGAGCTGTTTTTT
CSAPGPGELFF
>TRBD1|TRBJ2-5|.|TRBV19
TGTGCCAGTACTCCCGTGGCAGGGGGCGGACAGACCCAGTACTTC
CASTPVAGGGQTQYF
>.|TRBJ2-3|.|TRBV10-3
TGTGCCATCACTCCTAGCGAGCGGGCCAAGGATACGCAGTATTTT
CAITPSERAKDTQYF
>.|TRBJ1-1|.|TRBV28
TGTGCCAGCATTCCCCTGGGGGGGGCGGCGCTCCCGATGAACACTGAAGCTTTCTTT
CASIPLGGAALPMNTEAFF
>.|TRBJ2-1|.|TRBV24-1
TGTGCCACCAGTGATTCCGGGGGTAACAATGAGCAGTTCTTC
CATSDSGGNNEQFF
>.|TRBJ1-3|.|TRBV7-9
TGTGCCAGCAGCTTATCAGGGCCTGGAAACACCATATATTTT
CASSLSGPGNTIYF
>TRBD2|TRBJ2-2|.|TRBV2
TGTGCCAGCAGTGAGACTAGCGGGGGAATATTCGGGGAGCTGTTTTTT
CASSETSGGIFGELFF
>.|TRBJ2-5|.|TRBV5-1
TGCGCCAGCAGTGAACGAGAAGAGACCCAGTACTTC
CASSEREETQYF
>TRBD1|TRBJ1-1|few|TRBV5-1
TGCGCCAGCAGCTTCCTACCAGGGGGCACTGAAGCTTTCTTT
CASSFLPGGTEAFF
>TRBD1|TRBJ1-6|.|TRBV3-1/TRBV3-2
TGTGCCAGCAGCCAAGATGCGACAGGGGGTTCACCCCTCCACTTT
CASSQDATGGSPLHF
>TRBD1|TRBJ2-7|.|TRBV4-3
TGCGCCAGCAGCCGGACGACAGGGGGAAGCTCCTACGAGCAGTACTTC
CASSRTTGGSSYEQYF
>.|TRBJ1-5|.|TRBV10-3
TGTGCCATCAGTGAGTCGAGCAACGAGGGTCAGCCCCAGCATTTT
CAISESSNEGQPQHF
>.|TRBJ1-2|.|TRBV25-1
TGTGCCAGCAGTGACGTCTATGGCTACACCTTC
CASSDVYGYTF
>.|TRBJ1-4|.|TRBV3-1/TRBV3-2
TGTGCCAGCAGCCGTGGACGGGGTGAAAAACTGTTTTTT
CASSRGRGEKLFF
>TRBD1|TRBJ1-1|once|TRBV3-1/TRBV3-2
TGTGCCAGCAGCGAAAGGACAGGCCATGTTGAAGCTTTCTTT
CASSERTGHVEAFF
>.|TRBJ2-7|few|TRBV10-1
TGCGCCAGCAGTGAGTCGAGGGGGAACTACGAGCAGTACTTC
CASSESRGNYEQYF
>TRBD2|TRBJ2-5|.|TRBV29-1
TGCAGCGTTGAACCCGGGGGGGATGAGACCCAGTACTTC
CSVEPGGDETQYF
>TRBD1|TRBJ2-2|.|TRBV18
TGTGCCAGCGTGGGACAGGGGAACACCGGGGAGCTGTTTTTT
CASVGQGNTGELFF
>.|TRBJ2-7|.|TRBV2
TGTGCCAGCAGCGGGAGCTCCTACGAGCAGTACTTC
CASSGSSYEQYF
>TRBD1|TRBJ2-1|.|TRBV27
TGTGCCAGCAGTTTATCGCGGACAGGGTACAATGAGCAGTTCTTC
CASSLSRTGYNEQFF
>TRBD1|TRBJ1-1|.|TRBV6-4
TGTGCCAGCAGAGAGGACAGGTTGAACACTGAAGCTTTCTTT
CASREDRLNTEAFF
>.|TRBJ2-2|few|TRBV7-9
TGTGCCAGCAGCTTTACAGGGTTCGACACCGGGGAGCTGTTTTTT
CASSFTGFDTGELFF
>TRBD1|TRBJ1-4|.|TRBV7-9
TGTGCCATCTCCTCCGGGACAGGGAGTGAAAAACTGTTTTTT
CAISSGTGSEKLFF
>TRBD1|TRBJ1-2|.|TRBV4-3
TGCGCCAGCAGCCAAAGGACAGGAGCTAACTATGGCTACACCTTC
CASSQRTGANYGYTF
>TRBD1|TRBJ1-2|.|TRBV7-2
TGTGCCAGCAGCCAGGGACAGGCGTACTATGGCTACACCTTC
CASSQGQAYYGYTF
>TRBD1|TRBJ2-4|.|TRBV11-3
TGTGCCAGCAGCTTAGGTGCAGGGGGCATTCAGTACTTC
CASSLGAGGIQYF
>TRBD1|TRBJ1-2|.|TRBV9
TGTGCCAGCAGCGTAAGCCCTACAGGGGGCAACGGCTACACCTTC
CASSVSPTGGNGYTF
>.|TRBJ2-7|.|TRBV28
TGTGCCAGCAGTTACCCGACAGGACCATACTACGAGCAGTACTTC
CASSYPTGPYYEQYF
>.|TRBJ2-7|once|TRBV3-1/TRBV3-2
TGTGCCAGCAGCCAAGATCTTACAGCCACCTACGAGCAGTACTTC
CASSQDLTATYEQYF
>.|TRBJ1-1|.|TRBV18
TGTGCCAGCTCACCACTCAGGAACACTGAAGCTTTCTTT
CASSPLRNTEAFF
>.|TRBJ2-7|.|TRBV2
TGTGCCAGCAGTTCCGGGAGCGCCTACGAGCAGTACTTC
CASSSGSAYEQYF
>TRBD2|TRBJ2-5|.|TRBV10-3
TGTGCCATCAGTGATCAAACTAGCGGGGAAGAGACCCAGTACTTC
CAISDQTSGEETQYF
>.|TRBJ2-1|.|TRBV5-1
TGCGCCAGCAGCTTGGACGTTAGCGGTGGAGGCTACAATGAGCAGTTCTTC
CASSLDVSGGGYNEQFF
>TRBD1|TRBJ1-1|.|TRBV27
TGTGCCAGCAGTTCCCCGGGACAGGGTACTGAAGCTTTCTTT
CASSSPGQGTEAFF
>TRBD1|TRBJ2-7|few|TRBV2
TGTGCCAGCAGTGTAACCGAACAGGGGGCAGGCGAGCAGTACTTC
CASSVTEQGAGEQYF
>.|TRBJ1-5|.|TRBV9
TGTGCCAGCAGCTCGGAGCCCGGGGGGGGTCAGCCCCAGCATTTT
CASSSEPGGGQPQHF
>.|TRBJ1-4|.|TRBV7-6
TGTGCCAGCAGCTTAGGATTTGGCAGGGTGGGTGAAAAACTGTTTTTT
CASSLGFGRVGEKLFF
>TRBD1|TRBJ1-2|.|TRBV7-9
TGTGCCAGCAGTCCCGGGACAGGGAGCTATGGCTACACCTTC
CASSPGTGSYGYTF
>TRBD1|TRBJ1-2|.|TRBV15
TGTGCCACCAGCAGAGATCGACAGGGAGGTGGCTACACCTTC
CATSRDRQGGGYTF
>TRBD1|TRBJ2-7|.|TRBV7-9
TGTGCCAGCAGTTCGAGACAGGGAAGATCAGAAGAGCAGTACTTC
CASSSRQGRSEEQYF
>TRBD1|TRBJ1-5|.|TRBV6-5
TGTGCCAGCAGCCGGACAGGGATTAGCAATCAGCCCCAGCATTTT
CASSRTGISNQPQHF
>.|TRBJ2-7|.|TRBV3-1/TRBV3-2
TGTGCCAGCAGCCAAGTGGGGCGGGGTGCCACCTACGAGCAGTACTTC
CASSQVGRGATYEQYF
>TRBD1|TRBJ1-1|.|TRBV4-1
TGCGCCAGCAGTCCTACAGGGGCGTTTTTCTCGAACACTGAAGCTTTCTTT
CASSPTGAFFSNTEAFF
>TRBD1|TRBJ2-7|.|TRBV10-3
TGTGCCATCAAGGACGGGACAGCGAGAATCTACGAGCAGTACTTC
CAIKDGTARIYEQYF
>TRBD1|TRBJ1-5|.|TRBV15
TGTGCCACCAGCAGAGGGGTCCCAGGGGGTTTTGATCAGCCCCAGCATTTT
CATSRGVPGGFDQPQHF
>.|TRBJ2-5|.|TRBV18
TGTGCCAGCTCACCCCTTGGGCATGGCGATCAGGAGACCCAGTACTTC
CASSPLGHGDQETQYF
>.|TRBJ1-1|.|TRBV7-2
TGTGCCAGCAGCTCGCAAACTCGTACTGAAGCTTTCTTT
CASSSQTRTEAFF
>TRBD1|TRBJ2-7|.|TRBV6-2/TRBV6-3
TGTGCCAGCAGTTACTCGACGGCAGGGGGGTACTTC
CASSYSTAGGYF
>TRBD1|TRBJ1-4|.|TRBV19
TGTGCCAGTAAAGCCGGGACAGGGGGAAGTAATGAAAAACTGTTTTTT
CASKAGTGGSNEKLFF
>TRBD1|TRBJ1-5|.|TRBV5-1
TGCGCCAGCAGTTCCACAGGGGGTAATCAGCCCCAGCATTTT
CASSSTGGNQPQHF
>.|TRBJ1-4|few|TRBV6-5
TGTGCCAGCAGCAGGGTTGAAAAACTGTTTTTT
CASSRVEKLFF
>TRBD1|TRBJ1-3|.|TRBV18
TGTGCCAGCTCACTTAGCCCGGGACAGGGTCGCGGTGGAAACACCATATATTTT
CASSLSPGQGRGGNTIYF
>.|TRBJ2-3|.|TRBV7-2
TGTGCCAGCAGCTTAAAGAGGTGGGGGCGGACAGATACGCAGTATTTT
CASSLKRWGRTDTQYF
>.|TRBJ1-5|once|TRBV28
TGTGCCAGCAGTTATTTAGGGGGAGGGGATCAGCCCCAGCATTTT
CASSYLGGGDQPQHF
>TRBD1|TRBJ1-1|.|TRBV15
TGTGCCACCAGCACAAGGACAGGGAGAAACACTGAAGCTTTCTTT
CATSTRTGRNTEAFF
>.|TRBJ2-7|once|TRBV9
TGTGCCAGCAGCGCGAGCATTGGTCCCTACGAGCAGTACTTC
CASSASIGPYEQYF